This T cell receptor (beta chain) was captured by sequencing in a study of response to subunit inactivated influenza vaccine. TCRdb re-called the RT-PCR reads through MiXCR, storing one row per CDR3 protein. The profile shows hundreds of thousands of distinct CDR3 sequences, approximately 7.7% of them singletons. Study conclusions and caveats: The study's authors posited that every seasonal influenza vaccination enlists few new T cells.

Germline assignment: CDR1 DFQATT and CDR2 SNEGSKA (reference sequence). The CDR3 has 13 amino acids. The V and J ends lost 4 bases and 0 bases respectively, with 9 bases between them. A few counts support this clonotype. Its antigen is unknown. The sequences come from PBMCs from blood, collected around 25 months after vaccination. This chain links TRBV20-1 with TRBJ1-1; possibly TRBD1 for D (5 bases). This TCR derives from a man aged 50 to 75 who received an inactivated influenza vaccine. The CDR3 DNA follows: TGCAGTGCTATGGGACTGATGAACACTGAAGCTTTCTTT. Protein sequence: CSAMGLMNTEAFF.